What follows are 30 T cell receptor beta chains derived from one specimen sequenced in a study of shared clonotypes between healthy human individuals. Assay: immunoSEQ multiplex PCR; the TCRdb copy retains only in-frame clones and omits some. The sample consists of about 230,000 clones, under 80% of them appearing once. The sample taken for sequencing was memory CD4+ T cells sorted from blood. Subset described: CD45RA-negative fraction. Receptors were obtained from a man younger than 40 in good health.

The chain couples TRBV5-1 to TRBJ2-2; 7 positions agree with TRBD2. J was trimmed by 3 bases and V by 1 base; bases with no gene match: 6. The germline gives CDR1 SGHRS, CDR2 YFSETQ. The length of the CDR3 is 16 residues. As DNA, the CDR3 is TGCGCCAGCAGCTTGTGGGCTAGCGGATACACCGGGGAGCTGTTTTTT. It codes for CASSLWASGYTGELFF.

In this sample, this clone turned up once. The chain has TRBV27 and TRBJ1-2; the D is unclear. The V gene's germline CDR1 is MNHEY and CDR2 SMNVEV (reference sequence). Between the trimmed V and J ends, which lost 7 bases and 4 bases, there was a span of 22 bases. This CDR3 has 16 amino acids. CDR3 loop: CASISSPSRSGYGYTF. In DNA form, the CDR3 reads TGTGCCAGCATTTCATCCCCATCGAGAAGCGGCTATGGCTACACCTTC.

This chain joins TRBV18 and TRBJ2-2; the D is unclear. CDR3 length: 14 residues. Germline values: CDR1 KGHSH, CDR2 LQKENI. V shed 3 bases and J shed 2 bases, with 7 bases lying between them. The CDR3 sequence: CASSPSGNTGELFF. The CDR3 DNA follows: TGTGCCAGCTCACCGTCGGGCAACACCGGGGAGCTGTTTTTT.

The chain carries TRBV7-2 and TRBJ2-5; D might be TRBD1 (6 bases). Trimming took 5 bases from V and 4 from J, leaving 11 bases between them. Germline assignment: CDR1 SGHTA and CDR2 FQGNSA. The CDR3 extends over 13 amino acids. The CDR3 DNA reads TGTGCCAGCAGCCCCACAGGGCCAGAGACCCAGTACTTC. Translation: CASSPTGPETQYF.

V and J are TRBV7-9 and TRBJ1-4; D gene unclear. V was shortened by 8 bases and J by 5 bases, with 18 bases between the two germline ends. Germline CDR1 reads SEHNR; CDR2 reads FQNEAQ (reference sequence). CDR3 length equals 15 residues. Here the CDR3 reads CASVRALTGNEKLFF. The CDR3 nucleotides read TGTGCCAGCGTGAGGGCGCTAACTGGGAATGAAAAACTGTTTTTT.

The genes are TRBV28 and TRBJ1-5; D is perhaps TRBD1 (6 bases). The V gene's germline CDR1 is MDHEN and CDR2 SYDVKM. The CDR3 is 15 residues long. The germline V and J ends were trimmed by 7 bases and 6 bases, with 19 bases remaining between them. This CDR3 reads CASTATGQGIQPQHF. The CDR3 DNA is TGTGCCAGCACCGCCACCGGGCAGGGGATTCAGCCCCAGCATTTT. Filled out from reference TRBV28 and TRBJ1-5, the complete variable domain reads DVKVTQSSRYLVKRTGEKVFLECVQDMDHENMFWYRQDPGLGLRLIYFSYDVKMKEKGDIPEGYSVSREKKERFSLILESASTNQTSMYLCASTATGQGIQPQHFGDGTRLSIL.

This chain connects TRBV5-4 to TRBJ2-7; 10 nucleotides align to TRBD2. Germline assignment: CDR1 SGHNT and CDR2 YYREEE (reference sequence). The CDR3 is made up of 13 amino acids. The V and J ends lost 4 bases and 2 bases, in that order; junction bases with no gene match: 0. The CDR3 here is CASSTSGTYEQYF. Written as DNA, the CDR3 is TGTGCCAGCAGCACTAGCGGGACCTACGAGCAGTACTTC.

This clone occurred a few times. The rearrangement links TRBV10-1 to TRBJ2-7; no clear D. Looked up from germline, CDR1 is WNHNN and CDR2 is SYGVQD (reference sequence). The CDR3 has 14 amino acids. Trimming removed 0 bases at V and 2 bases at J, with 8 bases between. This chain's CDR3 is CASSESGLTYEQYF. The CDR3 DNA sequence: TGCGCCAGCAGTGAGTCTGGGTTGACCTACGAGCAGTACTTC.

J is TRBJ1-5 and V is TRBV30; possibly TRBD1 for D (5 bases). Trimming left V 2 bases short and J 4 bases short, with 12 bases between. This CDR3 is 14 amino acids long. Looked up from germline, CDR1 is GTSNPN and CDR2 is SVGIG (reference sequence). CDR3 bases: TGTGCCTGGAGTTCGACAGTTACAAATCAGCCCCAGCATTTT. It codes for CAWSSTVTNQPQHF.

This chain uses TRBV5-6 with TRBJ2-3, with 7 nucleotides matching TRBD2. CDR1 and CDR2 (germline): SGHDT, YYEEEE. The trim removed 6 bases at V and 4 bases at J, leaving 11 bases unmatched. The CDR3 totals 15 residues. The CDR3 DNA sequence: TGTGCCAGCATCCGGGACCGGGACTATTCAGATACGCAGTATTTT. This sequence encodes CASIRDRDYSDTQYF. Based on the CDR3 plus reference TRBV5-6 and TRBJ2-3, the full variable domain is DAGVTQSPTHLIKTRGQQVTLRCSPKSGHDTVSWYQQALGQGPQFIFQYYEEEERQRGNFPDRFSGHQFPNYSSELNVNALLLGDSALYLCASIRDRDYSDTQYFGPGTRLTVL.

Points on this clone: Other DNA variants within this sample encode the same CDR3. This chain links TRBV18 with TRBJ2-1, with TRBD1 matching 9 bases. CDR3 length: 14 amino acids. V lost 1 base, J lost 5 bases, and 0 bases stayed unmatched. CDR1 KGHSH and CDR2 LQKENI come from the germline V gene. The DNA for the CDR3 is TGTGCCAGCTCACCACGGACAGGGGACAATGAGCAGTTCTTC. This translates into CASSPRTGDNEQFF. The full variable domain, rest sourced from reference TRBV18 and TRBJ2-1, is NAGVMQNPRHLVRRRGQEARLRCSPMKGHSHVYWYRQLPEEGLKFMVYLQKENIIDESGMPKERFSAEFPKEGPSILRIQQVVRGDSAAYFCASSPRTGDNEQFFGPGTRLTVL.

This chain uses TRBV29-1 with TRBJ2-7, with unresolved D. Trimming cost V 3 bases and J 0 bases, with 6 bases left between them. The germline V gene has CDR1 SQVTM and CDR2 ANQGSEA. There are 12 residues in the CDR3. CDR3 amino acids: CSVEDGSYEQYF. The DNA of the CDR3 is TGCAGCGTTGAGGACGGCTCCTACGAGCAGTACTTC.

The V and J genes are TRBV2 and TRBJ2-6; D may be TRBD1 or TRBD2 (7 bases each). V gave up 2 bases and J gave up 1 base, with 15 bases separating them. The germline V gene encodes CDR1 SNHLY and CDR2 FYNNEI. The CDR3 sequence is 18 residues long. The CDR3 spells CASSEWSGGASGANVLTF. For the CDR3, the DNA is TGTGCCAGCAGTGAATGGTCAGGGGGGGCTTCTGGGGCCAACGTCCTGACTTTC.

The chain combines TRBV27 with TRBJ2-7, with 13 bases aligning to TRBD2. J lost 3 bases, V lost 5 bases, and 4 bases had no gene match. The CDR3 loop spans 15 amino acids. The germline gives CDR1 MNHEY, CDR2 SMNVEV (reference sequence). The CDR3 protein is CASSRLAGGYYEQYF. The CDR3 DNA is TGTGCCAGCAGTAGACTAGCGGGAGGTTACTACGAGCAGTACTTC.

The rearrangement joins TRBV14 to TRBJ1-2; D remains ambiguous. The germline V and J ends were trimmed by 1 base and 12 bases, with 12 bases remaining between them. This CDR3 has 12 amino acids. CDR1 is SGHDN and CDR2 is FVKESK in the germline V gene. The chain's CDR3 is CASSQGVGFNTF. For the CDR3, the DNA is TGTGCCAGCAGCCAAGGAGTGGGCTTTAACACCTTC.

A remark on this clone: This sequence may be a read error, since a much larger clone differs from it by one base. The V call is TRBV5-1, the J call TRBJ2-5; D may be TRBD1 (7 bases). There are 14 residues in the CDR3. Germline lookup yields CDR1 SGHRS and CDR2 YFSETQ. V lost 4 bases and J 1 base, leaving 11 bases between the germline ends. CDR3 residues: CASSGGTVQETQYF. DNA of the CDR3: TGCGCCAGCAGCGGAGGGACAGTCCAAGAGACCCAGTACTTC.

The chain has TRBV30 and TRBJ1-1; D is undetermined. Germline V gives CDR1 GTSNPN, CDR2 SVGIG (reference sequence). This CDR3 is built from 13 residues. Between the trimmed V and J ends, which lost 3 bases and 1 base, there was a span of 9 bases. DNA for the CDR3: TGTGCCTGGAGGAGGACTCGGAACACTGAAGCTTTCTTT. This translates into CAWRRTRNTEAFF.

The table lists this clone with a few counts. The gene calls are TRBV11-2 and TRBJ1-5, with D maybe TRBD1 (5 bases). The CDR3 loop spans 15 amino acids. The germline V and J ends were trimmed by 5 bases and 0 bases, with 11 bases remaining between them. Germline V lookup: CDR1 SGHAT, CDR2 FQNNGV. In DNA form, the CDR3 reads TGTGCCAGCAGCATTGACAGCGGTAGCAATCAGCCCCAGCATTTT. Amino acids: CASSIDSGSNQPQHF.

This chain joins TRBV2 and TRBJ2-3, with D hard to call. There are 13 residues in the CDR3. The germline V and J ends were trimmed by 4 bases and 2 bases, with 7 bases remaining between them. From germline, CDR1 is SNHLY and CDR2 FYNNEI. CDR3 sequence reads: CASSGRITDTQYF. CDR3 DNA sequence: TGTGCCAGCAGTGGCAGGATCACAGATACGCAGTATTTT.

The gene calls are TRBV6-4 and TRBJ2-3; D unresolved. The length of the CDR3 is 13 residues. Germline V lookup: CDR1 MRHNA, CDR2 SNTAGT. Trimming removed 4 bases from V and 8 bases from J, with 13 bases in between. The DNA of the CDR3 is TGTGCCAGCAGTGCCGATGGAGTGGGTACGCAGTATTTT. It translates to CASSADGVGTQYF.

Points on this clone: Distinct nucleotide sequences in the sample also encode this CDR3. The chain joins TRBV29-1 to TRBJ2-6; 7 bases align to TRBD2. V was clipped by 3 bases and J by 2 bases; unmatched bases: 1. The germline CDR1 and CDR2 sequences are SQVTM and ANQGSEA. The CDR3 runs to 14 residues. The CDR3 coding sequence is TGCAGCGTTGAGGGAGGGACTGGGGCCAACGTCCTGACTTTC. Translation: CSVEGGTGANVLTF. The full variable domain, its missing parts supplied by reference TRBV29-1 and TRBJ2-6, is SAVISQKPSRDICQRGTSLTIQCQVDSQVTMMFWYRQQPGQSLTLIATANQGSEATYESGFVIDKFPISRPNLTFSTLTVSNMSPEDSSIYLCSVEGGTGANVLTFGAGSRLTVL.

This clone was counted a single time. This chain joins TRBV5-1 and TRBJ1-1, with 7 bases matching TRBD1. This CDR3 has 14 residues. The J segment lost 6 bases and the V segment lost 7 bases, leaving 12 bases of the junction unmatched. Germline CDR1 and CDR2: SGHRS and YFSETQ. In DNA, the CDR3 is TGCGCCAGCGCGACTAGTGACAGGGCGGCTGAAGCTTTCTTT. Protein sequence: CASATSDRAAEAFF.

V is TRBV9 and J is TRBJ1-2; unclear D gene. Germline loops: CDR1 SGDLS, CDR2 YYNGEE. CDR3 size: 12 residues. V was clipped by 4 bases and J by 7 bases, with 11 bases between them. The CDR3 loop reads CASSKEAGGYTF. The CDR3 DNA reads TGTGCCAGCAGCAAGGAGGCGGGTGGCTACACCTTC. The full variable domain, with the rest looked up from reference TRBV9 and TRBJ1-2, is DSGVTQTPKHLITATGQRVTLRCSPRSGDLSVYWYQQSLDQGLQFLIQYYNGEERAKGNILERFSAQQFPDLHSELNLSSLELGDSALYFCASSKEAGGYTFGSGTRLTVV.

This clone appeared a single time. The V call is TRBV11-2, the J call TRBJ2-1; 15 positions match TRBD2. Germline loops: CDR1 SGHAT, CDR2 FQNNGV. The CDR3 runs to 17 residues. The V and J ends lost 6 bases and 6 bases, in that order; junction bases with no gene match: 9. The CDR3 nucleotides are TGTGCCAGCAGAATGGGACTAGCGGGAGGTCTCTCCAATGAGCAGTTCTTC. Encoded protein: CASRMGLAGGLSNEQFF.

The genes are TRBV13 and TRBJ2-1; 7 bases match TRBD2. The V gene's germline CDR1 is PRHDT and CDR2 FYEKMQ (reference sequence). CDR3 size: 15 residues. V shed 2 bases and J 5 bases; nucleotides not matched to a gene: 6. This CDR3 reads CASSLREAQDNEQFF. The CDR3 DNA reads TGTGCCAGCAGCTTACGGGAGGCCCAAGACAATGAGCAGTTCTTC.

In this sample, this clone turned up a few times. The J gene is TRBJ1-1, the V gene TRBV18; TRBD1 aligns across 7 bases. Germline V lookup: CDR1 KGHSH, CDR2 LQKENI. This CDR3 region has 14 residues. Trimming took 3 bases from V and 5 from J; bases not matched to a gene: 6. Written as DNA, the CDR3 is TGTGCCAGCTCACCTAGGACAGGAAAAACTGAAGCTTTCTTT. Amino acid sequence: CASSPRTGKTEAFF. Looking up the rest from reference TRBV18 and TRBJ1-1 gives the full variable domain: NAGVMQNPRHLVRRRGQEARLRCSPMKGHSHVYWYRQLPEEGLKFMVYLQKENIIDESGMPKERFSAEFPKEGPSILRIQQVVRGDSAAYFCASSPRTGKTEAFFGQGTRLTVV.

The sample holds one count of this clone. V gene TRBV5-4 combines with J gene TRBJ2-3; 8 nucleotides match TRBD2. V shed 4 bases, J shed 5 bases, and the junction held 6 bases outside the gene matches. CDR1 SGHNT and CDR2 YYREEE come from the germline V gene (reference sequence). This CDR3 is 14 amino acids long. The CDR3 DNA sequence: TGTGCCAGCAGCCTGCGGGGGGCTGAAGATACGCAGTATTTT. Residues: CASSLRGAEDTQYF.

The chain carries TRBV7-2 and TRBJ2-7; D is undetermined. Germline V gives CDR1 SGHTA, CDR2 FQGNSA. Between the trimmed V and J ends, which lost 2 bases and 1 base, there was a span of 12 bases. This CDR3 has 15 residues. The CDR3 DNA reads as TGTGCCAGCAGCTTACAAGGGTCCGGTTCCTACGAGCAGTACTTC. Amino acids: CASSLQGSGSYEQYF.

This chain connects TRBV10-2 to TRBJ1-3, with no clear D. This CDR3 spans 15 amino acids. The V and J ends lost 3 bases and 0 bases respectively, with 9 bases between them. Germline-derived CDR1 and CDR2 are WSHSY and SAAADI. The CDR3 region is CASSESELSGNTIYF. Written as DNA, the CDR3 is TGCGCCAGCAGTGAATCGGAACTCTCTGGAAACACCATATATTTT.

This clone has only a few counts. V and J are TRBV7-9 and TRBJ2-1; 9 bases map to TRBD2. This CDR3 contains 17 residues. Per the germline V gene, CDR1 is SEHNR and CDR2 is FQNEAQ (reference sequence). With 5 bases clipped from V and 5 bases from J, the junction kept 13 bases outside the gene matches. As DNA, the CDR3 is TGTGCCAGCAGCCAACCCCCACGGCTAGCGGGGAACAATGAGCAGTTCTTC. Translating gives CASSQPPRLAGNNEQFF.